The clone carrying this T cell receptor (beta chain) came up a few times. Reverse transcribing all isolated RNA meant expressed TCRB transcripts were sequenced. The method was immunoSEQ multiplex PCR; TCRdb's version includes in-frame clones alone and lacks a portion of them. The data show around 450,000 clones, 9.5% to 12% seen once. This specimen comes from a study of beta chain features in type 1 diabetes. This CDR3 is 15 amino acids long. The V and J ends lost 3 bases and 7 bases respectively, with 21 bases between them. Germline assignment: CDR1 SQVTM and CDR2 ANQGSEA. V gene TRBV29-1 combines with J gene TRBJ1-2; tentatively, D is TRBD1 (6 bases). The sequencing sample was made of naive CD4+ T cells from blood. This sequence was found in a young woman in good health. The CDR3 bases are TGCAGCGTTGATGACCCAAACGCGGGGGCGAGTGGCTACACCTTC. This codes for CSVDDPNAGASGYTF.